This T cell receptor beta chain was identified in a study of kidney transplant recipient with SARS-CoV-2 infection. At least ten counts were recorded for this clonotype. MiXCR was run by TCRdb on the reads, yielding one entry per CDR3 protein. This table has fewer than 250,000 distinct CDR3 sequences, more than 25% appearing once. The source was a blood sample, collected at baseline and on approximately day 120 from a kidney transplant recipient. The sequence was obtained from a young adult male patient who had COVID-19 and was a kidney transplant recipient. Some T cells may be the graft donor's.

The CDR3 region is CASRKPGPIGIVSNQPQHF. The CDR3, as DNA: TGCGCCAGCAGAAAACCCGGACCAATTGGGATCGTAAGCAATCAGCCCCAGCATTTT. The V call is TRBV10-1, the J call TRBJ1-5; D not resolved. This CDR3 contains 19 residues. Trimming pared 6 bases from V and 1 base from J, leaving 25 bases between. Germline V CDR1 and CDR2: WNHNN, SYGVQD (reference sequence).